The 31 T cell receptor beta chains given below trace back to one sample, sequenced in a study of identical twins. Via MiXCR, TCRdb re-called the 5' RACE reads, giving one row per CDR3 protein. The sample has 400,000 to 600,000 distinct CDR3 sequences, 20% to 25% seen once. These data were also filed under a second study, of yellow fever vaccine responses in identical twins.

The sample was CD4+ T cells sorted from blood. These receptor sequences come from a woman aged 18-29 years in good health.

The chain recombines TRBV12-3 or TRBV12-4 with TRBJ2-3; maybe TRBD2 (5 bases). This CDR3 is 12 amino acids long. The ends were cut back, 2 bases at V and 7 bases at J, with 7 bases in the middle. CDR3 residues: CASSLTGYTQYF. The CDR3 DNA reads as TGTGCCAGCAGTTTAACGGGATATACGCAGTATTTT.

In its sample, this clonotype was seen a few times. The chain is built from TRBV20-1 and TRBJ1-2, with TRBD1 matching over 9 bases. This CDR3 has 12 residues. CDR1 DFQATT and CDR2 SNEGSKA come from the germline V gene (reference sequence). J was trimmed by 6 bases and V by 6 bases; bases with no gene match: 5. CDR3 protein: CSAGTGNDGYTF. The CDR3 region has the DNA TGCAGTGCCGGGACAGGGAATGATGGCTACACCTTC.

The chain recombines TRBV6-5 with TRBJ2-2, with 9 bases that match TRBD1. Germline V gene sequence: CDR1 MNHEY, CDR2 SVGAGI. This CDR3 is built from 17 residues. Losses at the gene ends were 2 bases for V and 4 bases for J; bases not matched to a gene: 8. Here the CDR3 reads CASSYGWGQGLTGELFF. The CDR3 DNA reads TGTGCCAGCAGTTACGGTTGGGGACAGGGCCTCACCGGGGAGCTGTTTTTT.

This clonotype was observed many times. This chain connects TRBV10-3 to TRBJ2-7; D is unclear. Per the germline V gene, CDR1 is ENHRY and CDR2 is SYGVKD. The CDR3 extends over 14 amino acids. V was pared by 2 bases and J by 3 bases, with 11 bases between. As DNA, the CDR3 is TGTGCCATCAGTGAGCGGAGACAAGACTACGAGCAGTACTTC. Its translation is CAISERRQDYEQYF.

The V gene is TRBV11-1, the J gene TRBJ2-3; no firm D call. CDR1 and CDR2 (germline): SGHAT, FQDESV (reference sequence). Trimming cost V 6 bases and J 2 bases, with 6 bases left between them. The CDR3 has 12 residues. The CDR3 region is CASRKLTDTQYF. Here the CDR3 DNA reads TGTGCCAGCAGGAAACTCACAGATACGCAGTATTTT.

V gene TRBV5-1 combines with J gene TRBJ2-5, with D uncertain. CDR3 length: 16 residues. CDR1 is SGHRS, CDR2 YFSETQ, per germline. V lost 1 base, J lost 1 base, and 14 bases lay in between. CDR3 DNA sequence: TGCGCCAGCAGCTTGTTGGGCACCTCGCGCCAAGAGACCCAGTACTTC. As protein: CASSLLGTSRQETQYF.

This clonotype occurred a few times. V and J are TRBV7-9 and TRBJ2-2; 8 bases agree with TRBD1. CDR3 size: 17 residues. Germline V CDR1 and CDR2: SEHNR, FQNEAQ (reference sequence). V dropped 5 bases and J dropped 1; count of bases not matched to a gene: 9. The CDR3 sequence: CASSPPIGQGNTGELFF. The CDR3 DNA reads as TGTGCCAGCAGCCCCCCAATCGGACAGGGGAACACCGGGGAGCTGTTTTTT.

The rearrangement uses TRBV5-1 and TRBJ2-7; 10 bases are a match to TRBD1. The length of the CDR3 is 15 residues. V lost 4 bases to trimming and J lost 5 bases; unmatched junction nucleotides: 9. Germline values: CDR1 SGHRS, CDR2 YFSETQ. The CDR3 sequence: CASSPSGQGFNEQYF. In nucleotides, the CDR3 is TGCGCCAGCAGCCCGTCGGGACAGGGGTTCAACGAGCAGTACTTC.

The chain couples TRBV6-2 or TRBV6-3 to TRBJ2-5; 11 positions agree with TRBD2. The CDR3 contains 15 residues. Trimming took 6 bases from V and 5 from J; bases not matched to a gene: 8. CDR1 and CDR2 (germline): MNHEY, SVGEGT. This chain's CDR3 is CASSRGTSGRETQYF. In nucleotides, the CDR3 is TGTGCCAGCAGCCGTGGGACTAGCGGCCGGGAGACCCAGTACTTC.

This clonotype was detected a few times. The rearrangement uses TRBV12-3 or TRBV12-4 and TRBJ1-1, with D perhaps TRBD1 (5 bases). V dropped 5 bases and J dropped 1 base, with 11 bases sitting between them. There are 14 residues in the CDR3. The CDR3 nucleotides read TGTGCCAGCAGTACCGGGACCGCGAACACTGAAGCTTTCTTT. Translating gives CASSTGTANTEAFF.

This clonotype was recorded a few times. The J gene is TRBJ2-1, the V gene TRBV12-5, with a weak D call TRBD2 (6 bases). V lost 5 bases and J 6 bases, leaving 20 bases between the germline ends. Germline CDR1 is LGHNT and CDR2 is FRNRAP. The length of the CDR3 is 16 residues. CDR3 in amino acids: CASGPSLPRGGNEQFF. CDR3 DNA: TGTGCTAGTGGTCCATCGTTACCCCGGGGAGGCAATGAGCAGTTCTTC.

There are a few counts of this clonotype. V gene TRBV6-6 combines with J gene TRBJ2-2; D not certain. Trimming cost V 8 bases and J 4 bases, with 8 bases left between them. CDR1 and CDR2 from the germline V gene are MNHNY and SVGAGI (reference sequence). This CDR3 region has 12 residues. CDR3 DNA: TGTGCCAGCGGACGAATCACCGGGGAGCTGTTTTTT. Residues: CASGRITGELFF.

This clonotype turned up a few times. The chain uses TRBV29-1 and TRBJ2-1; D is unclear. Germline V CDR1 and CDR2: SQVTM, ANQGSEA. V dropped 4 bases and J dropped 5 bases, with 9 bases sitting between them. The CDR3 is 12 residues long. The CDR3 loop is CSVVGLHNEQFF. In DNA, the CDR3 is TGCAGCGTTGTTGGGTTGCACAATGAGCAGTTCTTC.

The chain employs TRBV7-9 and TRBJ2-1; no definite D call. V was cut by 3 bases and J by 5 bases, with 5 bases left in between. CDR1 is SEHNR, CDR2 FQNEAQ, per germline (reference sequence). There are 12 residues in the CDR3. The chain's CDR3 is CASSFGHNEQFF. CDR3 nucleotides: TGTGCCAGCAGCTTTGGACACAATGAGCAGTTCTTC.

This clonotype appeared many times. The gene calls are TRBV24-1 and TRBJ1-5; D is uncertain. Trimming removed 6 bases from V and 0 bases from J, with 2 bases in between. The CDR3 is 12 amino acids. Germline CDR1 reads KGHDR; CDR2 reads SFDVKD. The chain's CDR3 is CATSNSNQPQHF. For the CDR3, the DNA is TGTGCCACCAGTAATAGCAATCAGCCCCAGCATTTT.

The rearrangement links TRBV7-9 to TRBJ1-1, with 7 bases that match TRBD1. The CDR3 spans 17 residues. J was trimmed by 8 bases and V by 2 bases; bases with no gene match: 17. The germline V gene encodes CDR1 SEHNR and CDR2 FQNEAQ (reference sequence). As DNA, the CDR3 is TGTGCCAGCAGCTTAAGGGAATTGACAGGGAGATTTGCGGAAGCTTTCTTT. Protein product: CASSLRELTGRFAEAFF. The entire variable domain, with the rest obtained from reference TRBV7-9 and TRBJ1-1, is as follows: DTGVSQNPRHKITKRGQNVTFRCDPISEHNRLYWYRQTLGQGPEFLTYFQNEAQLEKSRLLSDRFSAERPKGSFSTLEIQRTEQGDSAMYLCASSLRELTGRFAEAFFGQGTRLTVV.

The rearrangement joins TRBV19 to TRBJ1-1; a weak D match, TRBD1 (5 bases). CDR1 is LNHDA, CDR2 SQIVND, per germline (reference sequence). CDR3 size: 15 residues. Trimming removed 3 bases at V and 3 bases at J, with 14 bases between. The chain's CDR3 is CASSIEVGQYTEAFF. The DNA of the CDR3 is TGTGCCAGTAGTATTGAGGTGGGGCAGTACACTGAAGCTTTCTTT.

The chain uses TRBV6-1 and TRBJ2-1; 14 bases are shared with TRBD2. CDR1 and CDR2 from the germline V gene are MNHNS and SASEGT. J lost 6 bases, V lost 6 bases, and 4 bases had no gene match. This CDR3 contains 15 residues. The CDR3 DNA sequence: TGTGCCAGCAGAGCCGGGACTAGCGGGAGCAATGAGCAGTTCTTC. It codes for CASRAGTSGSNEQFF.

V usage is TRBV24-1 and J usage is TRBJ2-1; D remains ambiguous. The germline V gene encodes CDR1 KGHDR and CDR2 SFDVKD. Trimming stripped 4 bases from V and 2 bases from J, with 14 bases between. The CDR3 has 16 amino acids. The chain's CDR3 is CATSDSVLLAYNEQFF. The CDR3 DNA reads as TGTGCCACCAGTGACTCCGTTTTGCTCGCCTACAATGAGCAGTTCTTC.

The chain employs TRBV27 and TRBJ1-5; no reliable D call. This CDR3 comprises 13 residues. CDR1 and CDR2 (germline): MNHEY, SMNVEV (reference sequence). V was trimmed by 10 bases and J by 7 bases, leaving 17 bases between them. Written as DNA, the CDR3 is TGTGCCACCCGGCTTACGGTAGGACAGCCCCAGCATTTT. Amino acid sequence: CATRLTVGQPQHF.

The J gene is TRBJ2-3, the V gene TRBV4-1, with D unresolved. V lost 0 bases and J 9 bases, leaving 7 bases between the germline ends. The CDR3 contains 12 residues. Germline values: CDR1 MGHRA, CDR2 YSYEKL. The CDR3 nucleotides read TGCGCCAGCAGCCAAGACCCCTTCACGCAGTATTTT. Protein sequence: CASSQDPFTQYF.

The chain couples TRBV3-1 to TRBJ2-5, with D tentatively TRBD1 (5 bases). CDR3 length equals 15 residues. Per the germline V gene, CDR1 is LGHDT and CDR2 is YNNKEL (reference sequence). V was shortened by 4 bases and J by 5 bases, with 17 bases between the two germline ends. The CDR3 loop is CASSPTGRARETQYF. CDR3 in DNA: TGTGCCAGCAGCCCCACAGGACGGGCCCGGGAGACCCAGTACTTC.

This chain connects TRBV5-1 to TRBJ2-7; a weak D match, TRBD1 (5 bases). This CDR3 region has 14 residues. Germline CDR1 is SGHRS and CDR2 is YFSETQ. V was shortened by 1 base and J by 2 bases, with 10 bases between the two germline ends. CDR3 amino acids: CASSLSGHTYEQYF. The CDR3 region has the DNA TGCGCCAGCAGCTTGTCCGGACATACCTACGAGCAGTACTTC.

This clonotype was counted a few times. J is TRBJ2-5 and V is TRBV6-1; 7 bases align to TRBD2. This CDR3 has 14 amino acids. Germline-derived CDR1 and CDR2 are MNHNS and SASEGT. V shed 8 bases, J shed 5 bases, and the junction held 11 bases outside the gene matches. The CDR3 DNA reads as TGTGCCAGCCTCAAAGGCGGGAGTGGGGAGACCCAGTACTTC. This gives the protein CASLKGGSGETQYF.

This clonotype was observed a few times. CDR3: CASSLMVAGGSEQYF. The CDR3 DNA reads TGTGCCAGCAGTTTAATGGTAGCGGGAGGCAGCGAGCAGTACTTC. The rearrangement links TRBV12-3 or TRBV12-4 to TRBJ2-7; 10 bases line up with TRBD2. This CDR3 spans 15 amino acids. Trimming cost V 2 bases and J 6 bases; bases outside gene matches: 7.

The chain joins TRBV27 to TRBJ1-6; the D gene is possibly TRBD1 (5 bases). V dropped 2 bases and J dropped 6 bases, with 8 bases sitting between them. The CDR3 is 14 amino acids. Germline V gene sequence: CDR1 MNHEY, CDR2 SMNVEV (reference sequence). CDR3 DNA: TGTGCCAGCAGTTTAACAGGAATTAATTCACCCCTCCACTTT. Translated: CASSLTGINSPLHF.

The chain recombines TRBV9 with TRBJ2-3; 10 bases map to TRBD2. Germline values: CDR1 SGDLS, CDR2 YYNGEE. CDR3 length: 15 residues. V lost 2 bases and J lost 3; bases outside the gene matches: 3. The CDR3 sequence is CASSVLAGVTDTQYF. In nucleotides, the CDR3 is TGTGCCAGCAGCGTCCTAGCGGGAGTGACAGATACGCAGTATTTT. Together with reference TRBV9 and TRBJ2-3, the CDR3 gives the full variable domain: DSGVTQTPKHLITATGQRVTLRCSPRSGDLSVYWYQQSLDQGLQFLIQYYNGEERAKGNILERFSAQQFPDLHSELNLSSLELGDSALYFCASSVLAGVTDTQYFGPGTRLTVL.

The chain recombines TRBV4-1 with TRBJ2-7, with D perhaps matching TRBD1 or TRBD2 (5 bases each). CDR1 MGHRA and CDR2 YSYEKL come from the germline V gene. V was clipped by 1 base and J by 7 bases, with 11 bases between them. The CDR3 totals 13 residues. CDR3 in DNA: TGCGCCAGCAGCCAAGTAGGAGGACAAGAGCAGTACTTC. Protein product: CASSQVGGQEQYF.

The gene calls are TRBV4-2 and TRBJ1-6; TRBD1 matches 7 bases. V was pared by 0 bases and J by 8 bases, with 1 base of the junction left unmatched. Per the germline V gene, CDR1 is LGHNA and CDR2 is YNFKEQ. The CDR3 covers 14 residues. The CDR3 DNA is TGTGCCAGCAGCCAAGAGACAGGGTATTCACCCCTCCACTTT. Translated, it gives CASSQETGYSPLHF.

This clonotype was observed a single time. V and J are TRBV9 and TRBJ2-3, with 9 bases fitting TRBD2. Germline assignment: CDR1 SGDLS and CDR2 YYNGEE. The CDR3 consists of 21 residues. With V trimmed by 3 bases and J by 0 bases, 20 bases remained unmatched. CDR3 DNA sequence: TGTGCCAGCAGCGCCGAGGGGTTCTGGCGGGGGGGGAACCCTAGCACAGATACGCAGTATTTT. The encoded protein is CASSAEGFWRGGNPSTDTQYF.

This clonotype was counted between two and nine times. The rearrangement joins TRBV7-9 to TRBJ2-7; unclear D gene. Germline-derived CDR1 and CDR2 are SEHNR and FQNEAQ (reference sequence). This CDR3 contains 16 residues. Trimming cost V 2 bases and J 0 bases, with 14 bases left between them. The DNA for the CDR3 is TGTGCCAGCAGCTTAATCCCATCGGATTTCTCCTACGAGCAGTACGTC. Translation: CASSLIPSDFSYEQYV.